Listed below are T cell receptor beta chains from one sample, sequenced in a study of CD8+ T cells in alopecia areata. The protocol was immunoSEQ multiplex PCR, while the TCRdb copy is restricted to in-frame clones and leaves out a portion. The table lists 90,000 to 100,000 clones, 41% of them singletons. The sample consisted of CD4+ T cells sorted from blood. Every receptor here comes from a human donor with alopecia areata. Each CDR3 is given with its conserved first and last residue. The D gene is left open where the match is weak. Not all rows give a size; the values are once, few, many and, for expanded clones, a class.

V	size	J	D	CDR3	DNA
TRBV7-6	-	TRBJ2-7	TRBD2	CASSLSGGRSYEQYF	TGTGCCAGCAGCCTTAGCGGGGGACGCTCCTACGAGCAGTACTTC
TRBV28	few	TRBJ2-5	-	CASRGVVETQYF	TGTGCCAGCCGTGGCGTCGTAGAGACCCAGTACTTC
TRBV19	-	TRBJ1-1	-	CASSSINTEAFF	TGTGCCAGTAGTTCAATTAACACTGAAGCTTTCTTT
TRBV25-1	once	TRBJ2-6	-	CATQPLSAGGANVLTF	TGTGCCACCCAGCCCCTCTCGGCGGGTGGGGCCAACGTCCTGACTTTC
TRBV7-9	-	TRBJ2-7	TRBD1	CAGQGSHEQYF	TGTGCCGGACAGGGGAGTCACGAGCAGTACTTC
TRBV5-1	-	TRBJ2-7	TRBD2	CASSWGLAGNSEQYF	TGCGCCAGCAGCTGGGGACTAGCGGGGAACAGCGAGCAGTACTTC
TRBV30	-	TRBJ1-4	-	CAWSRTNEKLFF	TGTGCCTGGAGTCGGACAAATGAAAAACTGTTTTTT
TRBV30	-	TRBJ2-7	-	CAWSARTGTYEQYF	TGTGCCTGGTCAGCTCGGACGGGAACCTACGAGCAGTACTTC
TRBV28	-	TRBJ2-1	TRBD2	CASRGTSGKYNEQFF	TGTGCCAGCAGGGGGACTAGCGGGAAATACAATGAGCAGTTCTTC
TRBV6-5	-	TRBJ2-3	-	CASSLTWGDTQYF	TGTGCCAGCAGCCTCACTTGGGGGGATACGCAGTATTTT
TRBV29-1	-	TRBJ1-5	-	CSVVAGQGQPQHF	TGCAGCGTTGTGGCGGGGCAGGGACAGCCCCAGCATTTT
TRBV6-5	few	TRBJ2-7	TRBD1	CASTKRTGPYEQYF	TGTGCCAGCACTAAAAGGACAGGGCCCTACGAGCAGTACTTC
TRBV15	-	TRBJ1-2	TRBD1	CATSRGEGAGYGYTF	TGTGCCACCAGCCGAGGTGAGGGGGCTGGCTATGGCTACACCTTC
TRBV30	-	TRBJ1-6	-	CAWSVSSPLHF	TGTGCCTGGAGTGTCTCTTCACCCCTCCACTTT
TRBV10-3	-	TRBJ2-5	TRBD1	CAIRQGSDETQYF	TGTGCCATCAGACAGGGGTCCGACGAGACCCAGTACTTC
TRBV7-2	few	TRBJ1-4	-	CASSTESHEKLFF	TGTGCCAGCAGCACGGAGAGTCATGAAAAACTGTTTTTT
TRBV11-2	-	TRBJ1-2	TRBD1	CASSRDRDRGYGYTF	TGTGCCAGCAGCCGCGACCGGGACAGGGGCTATGGCTACACCTTC
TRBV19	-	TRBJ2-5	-	CASRQTGQETQYF	TGTGCCAGTAGACAGACAGGACAAGAGACCCAGTACTTC
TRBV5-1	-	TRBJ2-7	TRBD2	CASSLGPTSGSLDEQYF	TGCGCCAGCAGCTTGGGACCAACTAGCGGGAGTTTGGACGAGCAGTACTTC
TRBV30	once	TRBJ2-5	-	CAWSVNSGGTQYF	TGTGCCTGGAGTGTAAACTCCGGTGGGACCCAGTACTTC
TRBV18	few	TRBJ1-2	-	CASSLDNYGYTF	TGTGCCAGCTCCCTGGATAACTATGGCTACACCTTC
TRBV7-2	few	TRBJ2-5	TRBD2	CASSLSLAGAETQYF	TGTGCCAGCAGCTTGAGTCTAGCGGGAGCAGAGACCCAGTACTTC